This T cell receptor (beta chain) was recorded in a study of blood T cells in healthy people across ages (dated by TCRdb to about 2015). The study in broad terms: In model experiments, template switching captured about one uniquely barcoded TCR beta cDNA molecule for every two T cells. Donors of different ages were randomly distributed across sequencing lanes to avoid experimental bias. To track age-related changes in TCR beta repertoire diversity, the study relied on deep sequencing normalized with unique cDNA molecular identifiers. Donors were grouped into four age groups: young (average roughly 16 years), middle-aged (39), aged (62) and long-lived (82). For two donors (one aged 18 to 30 and one aged 80 or older), the study analyzed two additional independent replicas of 1 million unique cDNA reads from the same blood draw.

The 35 to 40 donors, aged 6 to 90 years, were systemically healthy Caucasian individuals from Russia. Ten milliliters of peripheral blood were drawn from each donor into EDTA-treated Vacutainer tubes. Ficoll-Paque density-gradient centrifugation was used to isolate PBMCs, with at least 7 million obtained per sample. Trizol reagent was used to extract total RNA from the PBMCs, yielding at least 6 micrograms per sample. For every donor, flow cytometry on a PBMC aliquot measured the percentage of naive CD45RAhigh/CD27high T cells. On this clonotype: The target of this receptor is not known. The record has no base qualities; no much larger clone is one base away.

To prepare the library, 5' RACE was applied. The second PCR ran for about 6 to 11 cycles and used a J-beta primer mix along with a sample-barcoded 5' primer. A unique molecular identifier was introduced onto each TCR beta cDNA molecule by a template-switch 5' adaptor carrying 12 random nucleotides. Each sample yielded at least 3 million CDR3-containing paired-end reads. All of the RNA was converted into first-strand cDNA using the Mint cDNA synthesis kit, with a TRBC-specific oligonucleotide serving as the primer. Following uracil-DNA glycosylase treatment, a first 18-cycle PCR with universal primers M1SS and BC2_uni_R was performed on all cDNA. As for the authors' bioinformatics: For normalization, 1 million high-quality reads, each with a distinct molecular identifier, were randomly selected from each sample. Reads with shared molecular identifiers were discarded instead of being binned into consensus sequences. CDR3 identification, clonotype clustering and error correction used MiTCR with a Q25 quality threshold and the strictest error-elimination algorithm. A nonparametric unseen species model with Euler transformation was used to estimate lower-bound total TCR beta diversity. TCRdb cleaned the public reads at Q25 with fastp, built clones with MiXCR and kept in-frame beta chains. For every CDR3 protein sequence, its rows merge into one entry that carries the most common genes and DNA. These V and J calls derive from TCRdb rather than the authors' analysis. The sample records approximately 1,700,000 distinct CDR3 sequences, about 39% of which are singletons. The ten largest clones capture 20% to 25% of the sample.

CDR1 SEHNR and CDR2 FQNEAQ are derived from the germline V gene (reference sequence). Trimming takes 3 bases from V and 5 bases from J, and the germline ends sit 11 bases apart. Taken from cysteine to phenylalanine, the CDR3 has 14 residues. Only CDR3 DNA remains: 42 bases, in frame from the first base. Paper-wide results and their limitations: Observed TCR beta diversity correlated strongly with the percentage of naive T cells measured by flow cytometry. Conclusive comparison of naive and antigen-experienced compartments was prevented by the profiling of bulk unsorted PBMCs. Estimates of total diversity based on one million sequenced T cells were regarded as lower bounds and as underestimates. Compared with the aged group, more naive CD4+ T cells, fewer expanded clones and increased TCR diversity were shown by the long-lived group, suggesting age selection. Donor CMV infection status was unknown, potentially confounding age-related changes in expanded clonotypes. As age increased, observed TCR beta diversity per million T cells dropped in a roughly linear way, and a significant reduction was already evident by age 40.

The V and J segments used are TRBV7-9 and TRBJ1-5, with the D gene not confidently named. The origin of this receptor is a human donor in good health. The sequenced sample consisted of blood. The DNA is as follows: TGTGCCAGCAGCTTTGAAGGATTTTATCAGCCCCAGCATTTT. The translation is CASSFEGFYQPQHF.